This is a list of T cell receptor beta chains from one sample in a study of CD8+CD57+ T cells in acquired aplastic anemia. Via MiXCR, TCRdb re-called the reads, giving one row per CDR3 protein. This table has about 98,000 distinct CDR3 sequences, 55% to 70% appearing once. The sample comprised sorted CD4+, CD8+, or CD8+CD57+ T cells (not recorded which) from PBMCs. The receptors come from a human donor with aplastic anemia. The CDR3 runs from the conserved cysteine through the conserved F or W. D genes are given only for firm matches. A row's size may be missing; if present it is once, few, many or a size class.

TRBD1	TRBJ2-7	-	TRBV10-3	CAISESGTGTYEQYF	TGTGCCATCAGTGAGTCCGGGACAGGGACCTACGAGCAGTACTTC
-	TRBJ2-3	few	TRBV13	CASSLDTASTDTQYF	TGTGCCAGCAGCTTGGACACCGCGAGCACAGATACGCAGTATTTT
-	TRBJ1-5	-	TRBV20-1	CSARVDGAQPQHF	TGCAGTGCTAGAGTCGATGGGGCTCAGCCCCAGCATTTT
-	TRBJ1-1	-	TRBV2	CASTLANTEAFF	TGTGCCAGCACCCTGGCGAACACTGAAGCTTTCTTT
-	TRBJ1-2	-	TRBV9	CASSPGQLGTYGYTF	TGTGCCAGCAGCCCCGGACAGCTTGGTACCTATGGCTACACCTTC
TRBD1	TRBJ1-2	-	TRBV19	CASSPSTGFYGYTF	TGTGCCAGTAGTCCATCGACAGGGTTCTATGGCTACACCTTC
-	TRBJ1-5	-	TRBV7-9	CASSTQDQPQHF	TGTGCCAGCAGTACGCAGGATCAGCCCCAGCATTTT
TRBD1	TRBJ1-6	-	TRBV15	CATSRSGGHSPLHF	TGTGCCACCAGCAGATCAGGGGGTCACTCACCCCTCCACTTT
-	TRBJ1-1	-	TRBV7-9	CASRPIRAEAFF	TGTGCCAGCAGGCCTATTAGGGCTGAAGCTTTCTTT
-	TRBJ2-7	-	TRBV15	CATSSQGYEQYF	TGTGCCACCAGCAGTCAGGGTTACGAGCAGTACTTC
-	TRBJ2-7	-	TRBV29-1	CSVEGDSGCERYF	TGCAGCGTTGAAGGAGACAGCGGCTGCGAGCGGTACTTC
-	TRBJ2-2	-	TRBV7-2	CASSPFPGELFF	TGTGCCAGCAGCCCCTTTCCGGGGGAGCTGTTTTTT
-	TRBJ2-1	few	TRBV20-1	CSARDGGVNYNEQFF	TGCAGTGCTAGAGACGGCGGGGTTAACTACAATGAGCAGTTCTTC
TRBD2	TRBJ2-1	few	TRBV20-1	CSARDGALAAYNEQFF	TGCAGTGCTAGAGATGGGGCGCTAGCGGCCTACAATGAGCAGTTCTTC
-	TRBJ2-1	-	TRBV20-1	CSARGAVSYNEQFF	TGCAGTGCTAGGGGGGCAGTCTCCTACAATGAGCAGTTCTTC
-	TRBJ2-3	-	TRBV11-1	CASSLGRDTNSDTQYF	TGTGCCAGCAGCTTAGGAAGGGACACAAATTCAGATACGCAGTATTTT
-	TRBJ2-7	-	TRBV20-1	CSARLRGYEQYF	TGCAGTGCTAGGCTACGGGGATACGAGCAGTACTTC
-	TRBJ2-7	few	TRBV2	CASSVSGLEQYF	TGTGCCAGCAGTGTGTCAGGTCTCGAGCAGTACTTC